The clone carrying this T cell receptor (beta chain) was detected ten times or more. CDR3 length: 12 residues. Trimming took 5 bases from V and 2 from J, leaving 7 bases between them. The V gene's germline CDR1 is SGHRS and CDR2 YFSETQ. TCRdb passed the RT-PCR reads through MiXCR, listing each CDR3 protein once. The sample has about 680,000 distinct CDR3 sequences, approximately 14% seen once. The rearrangement uses TRBV5-1 and TRBJ1-2; D uncertain. The sequenced sample was memory CD4+ T cells from blood. The receptor was isolated from a female donor in good health, serving as a healthy control. The CDR3 is CASREDNYGYTF. In DNA, the CDR3 is TGCGCCAGCAGGGAAGACAACTATGGCTACACCTTC. Full variable domain (remainder filled in from reference TRBV5-1 and TRBJ1-2): KAGVTQTPRYLIKTRGQQVTLSCSPISGHRSVSWYQQTPGQGLQFLFEYFSETQRNKGNFPGRFSGRQFSNSRSEMNVSTLELGDSALYLCASREDNYGYTFGSGTRLTVV.